The 6 T cell receptor beta chains reported below all come from one sample, sequenced in a study of CD8+CD57+ T cells in acquired aplastic anemia. According to the study, genomic DNA was the template for TCR beta VDJ and CDR3 profiling. One entry per CDR3 protein, called by TCRdb with MiXCR from the reads. This sample yields about 110,000 distinct CDR3 sequences, of which approximately 48% are seen a single time; approximately 32% belongs to the top ten. Sequencing was performed on sorted CD4+, CD8+, or CD8+CD57+ T cells (not recorded which) from PBMCs. The receptor set was obtained from a human donor in good health, serving as a control.

The chain links TRBV24-1 to TRBJ1-5; possibly TRBD1 for D (6 bases). Germline V lookup: CDR1 KGHDR, CDR2 SFDVKD. With 4 bases removed from V and 4 bases from J, the gap between germline ends came to 7 bases. This CDR3 spans 13 amino acids. The chain's CDR3 is CATSEGGNQPQHF. The CDR3 DNA reads as TGTGCCACCAGTGAAGGGGGGAATCAGCCCCAGCATTTT.

This chain connects TRBV29-1 to TRBJ2-2; 7 nucleotides match TRBD2. J was trimmed by 4 bases and V by 7 bases; bases with no gene match: 12. The CDR3 runs to 15 residues. Germline CDR1 reads SQVTM; CDR2 reads ANQGSEA. The chain's CDR3 is CSGSSGGWGTGELFF. In DNA, the CDR3 is TGCAGCGGGTCTTCGGGGGGTTGGGGCACCGGGGAGCTGTTTTTT.

This rearrangement joins TRBV25-1 to TRBJ1-6; 8 nucleotides match TRBD1. CDR1 MGHDK and CDR2 SYGVNS come from the germline V gene. V gave up 1 base and J gave up 4 bases; unmatched junction bases: 3. This CDR3 is 16 amino acids long. This CDR3 reads CASSESGGYYNSPLHF. The CDR3 DNA reads as TGTGCCAGCAGTGAATCAGGGGGCTATTATAATTCACCCCTCCACTTT.

The V gene is TRBV12-3 or TRBV12-4, the J gene TRBJ2-1; D ambiguous. The germline V and J ends were trimmed by 6 bases and 10 bases, with 13 bases remaining between them. The CDR3 is made up of 12 amino acids. The CDR3 region has the DNA TGTGCCAGCAGCCATCGGTTCAGGGAGCAGTTCTTC. Amino acids: CASSHRFREQFF.

This clonotype has a count of ten or more. The rearrangement uses TRBV15 and TRBJ1-4; D possibly corresponds to TRBD1 (6 bases). From germline, CDR1 is LNHNV and CDR2 YYDKDF (reference sequence). Trimming took 3 bases from V and 12 from J, leaving 17 bases between them. The CDR3 is made up of 14 amino acids. CDR3 DNA sequence: TGTGCCACCAGCAGCAGAGGGGGGTCCCAAGAACTGTTTTTT. Translation gives CATSSRGGSQELFF.

This clonotype was recorded at least ten times. One junction end does not reproduce the germline sequence, and a read error may be involved. The chain employs TRBV7-3 and TRBJ2-1, with 14 bases identical to TRBD2. This CDR3 has 14 residues. Germline lookup yields CDR1 SGHTA and CDR2 FQGTGA. CDR3 in amino acids: CASSSTGLAGGPTF. The CDR3 nucleotides read TGTGCCAGCAGCTCCACTGGACTAGCGGGGGGCCCAACTTTC.